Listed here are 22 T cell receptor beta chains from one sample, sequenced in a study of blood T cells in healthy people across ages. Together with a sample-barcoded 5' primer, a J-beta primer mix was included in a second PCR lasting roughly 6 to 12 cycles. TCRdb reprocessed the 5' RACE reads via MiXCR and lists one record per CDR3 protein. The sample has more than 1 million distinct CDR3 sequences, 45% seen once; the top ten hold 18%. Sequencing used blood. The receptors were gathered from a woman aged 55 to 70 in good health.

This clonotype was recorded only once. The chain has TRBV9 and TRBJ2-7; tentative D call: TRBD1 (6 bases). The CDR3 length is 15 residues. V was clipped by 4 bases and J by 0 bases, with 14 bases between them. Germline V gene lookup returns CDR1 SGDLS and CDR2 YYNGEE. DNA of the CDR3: TGTGCCAGCAGCCGACAGGCCTCGGGCTCCTACGAGCAGTACTTC. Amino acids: CASSRQASGSYEQYF.

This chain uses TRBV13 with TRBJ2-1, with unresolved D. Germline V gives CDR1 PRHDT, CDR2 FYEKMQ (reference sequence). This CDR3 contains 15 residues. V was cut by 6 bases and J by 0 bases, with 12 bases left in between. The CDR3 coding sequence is TGTGCCAGCAGGTCGACTGTGAGCTCCTACAATGAGCAGTTCTTC. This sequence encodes CASRSTVSSYNEQFF.

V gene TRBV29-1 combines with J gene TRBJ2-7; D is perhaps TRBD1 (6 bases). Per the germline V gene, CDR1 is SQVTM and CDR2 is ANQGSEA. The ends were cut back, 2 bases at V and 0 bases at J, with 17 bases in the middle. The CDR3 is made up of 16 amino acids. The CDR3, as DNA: TGCAGCGTTGAAAGTTTGAGAACAGGGAGCTCCTACGAGCAGTACTTC. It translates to CSVESLRTGSSYEQYF.

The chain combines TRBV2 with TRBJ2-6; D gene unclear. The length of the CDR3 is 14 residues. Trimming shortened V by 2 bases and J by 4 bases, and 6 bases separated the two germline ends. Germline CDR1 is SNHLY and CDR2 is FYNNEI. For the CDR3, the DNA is TGTGCCAGCAGTGAATTTCGGGGGGCCAACGTCCTGACTTTC. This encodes CASSEFRGANVLTF.

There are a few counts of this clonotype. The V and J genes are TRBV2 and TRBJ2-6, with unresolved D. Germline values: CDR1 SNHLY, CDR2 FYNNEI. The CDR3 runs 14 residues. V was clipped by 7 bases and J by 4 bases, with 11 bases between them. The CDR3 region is CASIFGPGANVLTF. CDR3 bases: TGTGCCAGCATTTTCGGGCCCGGGGCCAACGTCCTGACTTTC. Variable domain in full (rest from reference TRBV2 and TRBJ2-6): EPEVTQTPSHQVTQMGQEVILRCVPISNHLYFYWYRQILGQKVEFLVSFYNNEISEKSEIFDDQFSVERPDGSNFTLKIRSTKLEDSAMYFCASIFGPGANVLTFGAGSRLTVL.

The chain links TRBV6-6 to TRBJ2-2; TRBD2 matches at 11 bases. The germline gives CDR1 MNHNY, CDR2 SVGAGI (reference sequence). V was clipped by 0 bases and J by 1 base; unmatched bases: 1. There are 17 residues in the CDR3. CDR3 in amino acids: CASSYSLAGGNTGELFF. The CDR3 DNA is TGTGCCAGCAGTTACTCCCTAGCGGGAGGGAACACCGGGGAGCTGTTTTTT.

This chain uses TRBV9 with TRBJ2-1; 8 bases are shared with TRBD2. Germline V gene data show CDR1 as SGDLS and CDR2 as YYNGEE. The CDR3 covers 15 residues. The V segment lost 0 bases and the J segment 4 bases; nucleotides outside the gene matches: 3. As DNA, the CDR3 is TGTGCCAGCAGCGTAGCGGGAGGGATGTACAATGAGCAGTTCTTC. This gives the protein CASSVAGGMYNEQFF.

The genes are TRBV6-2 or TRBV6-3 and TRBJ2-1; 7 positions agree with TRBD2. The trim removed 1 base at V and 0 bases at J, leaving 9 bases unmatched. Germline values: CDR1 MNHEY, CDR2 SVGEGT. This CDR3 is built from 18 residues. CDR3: CASSYLIRTSASYNEQFF. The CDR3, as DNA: TGTGCCAGCAGTTACTTAATACGAACTAGCGCCTCCTACAATGAGCAGTTCTTC.

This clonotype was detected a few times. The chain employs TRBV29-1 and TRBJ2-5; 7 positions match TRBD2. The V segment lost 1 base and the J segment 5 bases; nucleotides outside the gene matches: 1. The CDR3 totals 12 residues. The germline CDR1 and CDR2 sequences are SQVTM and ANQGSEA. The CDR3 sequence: CSVEGLAETQYF. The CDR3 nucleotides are TGCAGCGTTGAAGGACTAGCTGAGACCCAGTACTTC.

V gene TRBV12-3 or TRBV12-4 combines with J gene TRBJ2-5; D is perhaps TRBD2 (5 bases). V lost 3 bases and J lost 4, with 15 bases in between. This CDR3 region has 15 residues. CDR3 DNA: TGTGCCAGCAGTTTCTCGCAGGACTTGGGAGAGACCCAGTACTTC. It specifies CASSFSQDLGETQYF.

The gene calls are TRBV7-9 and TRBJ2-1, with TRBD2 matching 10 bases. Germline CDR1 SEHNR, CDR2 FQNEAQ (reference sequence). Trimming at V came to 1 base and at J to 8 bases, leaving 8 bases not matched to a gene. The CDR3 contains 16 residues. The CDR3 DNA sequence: TGTGCCAGCAGCTTAGGATCTAGCGGGAGTCTCGATGAGCAGTTCTTC. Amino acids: CASSLGSSGSLDEQFF.

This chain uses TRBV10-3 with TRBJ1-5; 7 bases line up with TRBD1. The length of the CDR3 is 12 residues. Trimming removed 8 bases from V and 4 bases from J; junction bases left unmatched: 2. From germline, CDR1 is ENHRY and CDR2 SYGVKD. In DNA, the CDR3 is TGTGCCATCCGGGGACAGAATCAGCCCCAGCATTTT. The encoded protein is CAIRGQNQPQHF.

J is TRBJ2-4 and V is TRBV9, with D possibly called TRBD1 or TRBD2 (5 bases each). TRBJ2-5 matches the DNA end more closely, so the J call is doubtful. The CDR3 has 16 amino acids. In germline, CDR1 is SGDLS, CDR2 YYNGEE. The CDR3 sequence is CASSVRGAGIQETQYF. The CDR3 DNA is TGTGCCAGCAGCGTCCGTGGGGCGGGCATCCAAGAGACCCAGTACTTC.

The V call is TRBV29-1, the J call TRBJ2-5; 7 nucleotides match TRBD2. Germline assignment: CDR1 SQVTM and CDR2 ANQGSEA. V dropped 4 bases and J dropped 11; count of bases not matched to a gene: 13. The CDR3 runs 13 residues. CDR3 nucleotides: TGCAGCGTTGGGGGGGGAGAATCCAATGAGCAGTACTTC. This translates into CSVGGGESNEQYF.

CDR3 sequence (DNA): TGCAGCGTTGAAGAACAGCGGGAGGTTCCGTTCTTC. Translating it yields CSVEEQREVPFF. J is TRBJ2-1 and V is TRBV29-1; 9 bases line up with TRBD2. The CDR3 is 12 residues long. The V and J ends lost 0 bases and 15 bases, in that order; junction bases with no gene match: 6. The germline CDR1 and CDR2 sequences are SQVTM and ANQGSEA.

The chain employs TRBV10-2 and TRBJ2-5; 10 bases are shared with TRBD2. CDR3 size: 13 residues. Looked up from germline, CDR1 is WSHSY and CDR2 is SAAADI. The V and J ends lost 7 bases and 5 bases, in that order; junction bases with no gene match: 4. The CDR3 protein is CASKKGLAETQYF. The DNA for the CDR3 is TGCGCCAGCAAAAAGGGACTAGCGGAGACCCAGTACTTC.

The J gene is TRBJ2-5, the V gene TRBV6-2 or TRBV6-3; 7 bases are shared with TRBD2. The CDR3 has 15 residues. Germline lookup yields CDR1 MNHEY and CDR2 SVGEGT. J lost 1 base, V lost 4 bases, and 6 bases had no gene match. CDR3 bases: TGTGCCAGCAGTTCCGCCCTAGCGGCCCAAGAGACCCAGTACTTC. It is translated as CASSSALAAQETQYF.

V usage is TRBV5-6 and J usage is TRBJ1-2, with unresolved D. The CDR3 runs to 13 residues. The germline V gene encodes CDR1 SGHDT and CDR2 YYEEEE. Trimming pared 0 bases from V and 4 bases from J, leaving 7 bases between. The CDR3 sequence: CASSLEGSYGYTF. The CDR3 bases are TGTGCCAGCAGCTTGGAGGGAAGCTATGGCTACACCTTC.

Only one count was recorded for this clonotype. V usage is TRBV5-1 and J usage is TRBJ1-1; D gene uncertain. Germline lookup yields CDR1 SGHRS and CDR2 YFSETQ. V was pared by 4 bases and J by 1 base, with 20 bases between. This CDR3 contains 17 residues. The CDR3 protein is CASSRNSASWGNTEAFF. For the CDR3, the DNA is TGCGCCAGCAGCCGGAATTCGGCCTCATGGGGGAACACTGAAGCTTTCTTT.

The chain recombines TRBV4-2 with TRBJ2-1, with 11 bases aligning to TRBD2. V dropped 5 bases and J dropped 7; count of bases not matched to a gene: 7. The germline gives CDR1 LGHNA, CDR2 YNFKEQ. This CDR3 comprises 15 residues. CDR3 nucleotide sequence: TGTGCCAGCAGCGATGGACTAGCGGGCCAGAATGAGCAGTTCTTC. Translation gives CASSDGLAGQNEQFF.

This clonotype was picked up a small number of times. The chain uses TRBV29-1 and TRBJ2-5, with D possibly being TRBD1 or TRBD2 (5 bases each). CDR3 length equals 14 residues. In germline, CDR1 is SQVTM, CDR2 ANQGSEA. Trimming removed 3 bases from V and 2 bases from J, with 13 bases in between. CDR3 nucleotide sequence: TGCAGCGTTGATTTGGGGGTGAAGCAAGAGACCCAGTACTTC. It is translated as CSVDLGVKQETQYF.

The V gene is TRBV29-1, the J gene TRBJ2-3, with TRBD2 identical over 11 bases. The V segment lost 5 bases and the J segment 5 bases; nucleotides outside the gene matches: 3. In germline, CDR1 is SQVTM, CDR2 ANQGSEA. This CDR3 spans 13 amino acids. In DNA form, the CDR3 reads TGCAGCGTTCTAGCGGGAGGAGGAGATACGCAGTATTTT. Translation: CSVLAGGGDTQYF.